This entry is about one TCR beta chain. The trim removed 4 bases at V and 5 bases at J, leaving 12 bases unmatched. Germline CDR1 reads SGHAT; CDR2 reads FQNNGV. The CDR3 is made up of 16 amino acids. The data were taken from a study of cytomegalovirus exposure and HLA in healthy donors. Vbeta (60) and Jbeta (13) primers were used in the PCR. The assay was immunoSEQ multiplex PCR, and TCRdb's table has in-frame clones only and misses some. Its table lists 100,000 to 150,000 clones. This receptor was obtained from a man aged 25 to 45 in good health and CMV-seronegative. The source material was PBMCs. This chain connects TRBV11-2 to TRBJ2-5; 8 bases match TRBD1. This CDR3 is CASSSSPWTGSETQYF. For the CDR3, the DNA is TGTGCCAGCAGCTCTTCCCCTTGGACAGGGTCGGAGACCCAGTACTTC. The whole variable domain, filled in from reference TRBV11-2 and TRBJ2-5, reads EAGVAQSPRYKIIEKRQSVAFWCNPISGHATLYWYQQILGQGPKLLIQFQNNGVVDDSQLPKDRFSAERLKGVDSTLKIQPAKLEDSAVYLCASSSSPWTGSETQYFGPGTRLLVL.